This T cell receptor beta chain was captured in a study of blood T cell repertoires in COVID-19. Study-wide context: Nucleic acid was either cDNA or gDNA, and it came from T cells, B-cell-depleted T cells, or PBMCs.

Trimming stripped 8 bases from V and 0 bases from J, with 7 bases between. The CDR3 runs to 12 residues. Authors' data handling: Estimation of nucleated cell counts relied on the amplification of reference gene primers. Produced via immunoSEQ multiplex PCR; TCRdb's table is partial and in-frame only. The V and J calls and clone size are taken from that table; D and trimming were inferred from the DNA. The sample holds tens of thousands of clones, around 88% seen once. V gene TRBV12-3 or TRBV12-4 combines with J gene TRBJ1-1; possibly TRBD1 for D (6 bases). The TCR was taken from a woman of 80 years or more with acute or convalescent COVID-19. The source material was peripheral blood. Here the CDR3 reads CASGQLNTEAFF. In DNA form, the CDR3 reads TGTGCCAGCGGACAGTTGAACACTGAAGCTTTCTTT.